The 11 T cell receptor beta chains below all came from one sample that was sequenced in a study of cytomegalovirus exposure and HLA in healthy donors. PCR used 60 Vbeta primers and 13 Jbeta primers. Data came from immunoSEQ multiplex PCR; TCRdb stores just in-frame clones and leaves some out. The data show 100,000 to 150,000 clones, with about 76% seen just once and less than 15% held by the top ten. Sequenced: PBMCs. The source of these receptors is a woman aged 55-70 years in good health and CMV-seropositive.

The gene calls are TRBV2 and TRBJ1-1; 11 positions match TRBD1. The CDR3 consists of 14 residues. J was trimmed by 10 bases and V by 6 bases; bases with no gene match: 10. Germline V gene data show CDR1 as SNHLY and CDR2 as FYNNEI. The CDR3 region has the DNA TGTGCCAGCAGCCGGGGACAGGGGGATGTTACAGCTTTCTTT. It translates to CASSRGQGDVTAFF.

The chain couples TRBV11-3 to TRBJ2-3, with D perhaps matching TRBD2 (5 bases). Germline CDR1 reads SGHNT; CDR2 reads YENEEA. The CDR3 has 15 residues. V lost 1 base and J lost 2, with 10 bases in between. DNA of the CDR3: TGTGCCAGCAGCTTAGGAGGGCTCCTCACAGATACGCAGTATTTT. This sequence encodes CASSLGGLLTDTQYF.

The V gene is TRBV9, the J gene TRBJ1-1; 7 nucleotides agree with TRBD1. This CDR3 has 15 residues. Germline values: CDR1 SGDLS, CDR2 YYNGEE. Losses at the gene ends were 4 bases for V and 0 bases for J; bases not matched to a gene: 6. In DNA, the CDR3 is TGTGCCAGCAGCCCATCCGGGACAGTGAACACTGAAGCTTTCTTT. It yields the protein CASSPSGTVNTEAFF.

CDR3 DNA: TGTGCCAGCTCTTCCGGGACAGGGGTTCCCTACGAGCAGTACTTC. Amino acid sequence: CASSSGTGVPYEQYF. This chain connects TRBV6-5 to TRBJ2-7, with 10 bases lining up with TRBD1. This CDR3 is built from 15 residues. Germline CDR1 is MNHEY and CDR2 is SVGAGI. With V trimmed by 8 bases and J by 2 bases, 9 bases remained unmatched.

The rearrangement links TRBV5-5 to TRBJ2-7, with TRBD1 identical over 8 bases. The CDR3 spans 16 residues. V dropped 2 bases and J dropped 4; count of bases not matched to a gene: 11. Per the germline V gene, CDR1 is SGHKS and CDR2 is YYEKEE (reference sequence). The DNA of the CDR3 is TGTGCCAGCAGCTTCTTTTCACAGGGGGTCTCTTACGAGCAGTACTTC. This translates into CASSFFSQGVSYEQYF.

The chain couples TRBV4-3 to TRBJ1-6; D possibly corresponds to TRBD1 (5 bases). The CDR3 covers 15 residues. The germline V and J ends were trimmed by 3 bases and 1 base, with 7 bases remaining between them. The germline V gene has CDR1 LGHNA and CDR2 YSLEER. The chain's CDR3 is CASSQRQSYNSPLHF. CDR3 sequence (DNA): TGCGCCAGCAGCCAGCGACAGTCCTATAATTCACCCCTCCACTTT.

The chain joins TRBV27 to TRBJ1-1; D may be TRBD1 (5 bases). V lost 3 bases, J lost 2 bases, and 10 bases lay in between. Per germline, CDR1 MNHEY and CDR2 SMNVEV (reference sequence). This CDR3 has 14 residues. CDR3 sequence (DNA): TGTGCCAGCAGTTTCCGACAGAAAAACACTGAAGCTTTCTTT. Protein product: CASSFRQKNTEAFF.

This clone was seen more than once but under ten times. The CDR3 is CSVARGAKNIQYF. The CDR3 DNA reads as TGCAGCGTTGCGCGGGGTGCCAAAAACATTCAGTACTTC. The J gene is TRBJ2-4, the V gene TRBV29-1; the D gene is possibly TRBD2 (6 bases). From germline, CDR1 is SQVTM and CDR2 ANQGSEA. Trimming stripped 4 bases from V and 1 base from J, with 8 bases between. This CDR3 contains 13 residues.

This chain links TRBV11-2 with TRBJ1-1; D not certain. The germline gives CDR1 SGHAT, CDR2 FQNNGV. V was cut by 5 bases and J by 0 bases, with 7 bases left in between. The CDR3 length is 13 residues. The CDR3 DNA reads TGTGCCAGCAGCACCGGTCTGAACACTGAAGCTTTCTTT. It is translated as CASSTGLNTEAFF. Looking up the rest from reference TRBV11-2 and TRBJ1-1 gives the full variable domain: EAGVAQSPRYKIIEKRQSVAFWCNPISGHATLYWYQQILGQGPKLLIQFQNNGVVDDSQLPKDRFSAERLKGVDSTLKIQPAKLEDSAVYLCASSTGLNTEAFFGQGTRLTVV.

V gene TRBV4-2 combines with J gene TRBJ2-5; 7 bases fit TRBD1. CDR3 length equals 14 residues. Looked up from germline, CDR1 is LGHNA and CDR2 is YNFKEQ. V lost 3 bases and J lost 1; bases outside the gene matches: 2. The DNA for the CDR3 is TGTGCCAGCAGCCATGGGACAGCCCAAGAGACCCAGTACTTC. This gives the protein CASSHGTAQETQYF.

The V and J genes are TRBV13 and TRBJ1-4; TRBD1 aligns across 7 bases. The CDR3 runs to 15 residues. CDR1 and CDR2 (germline): PRHDT, FYEKMQ (reference sequence). The ends lost 5 bases at V and 8 bases at J; junction bases unmatched: 11. CDR3 in DNA: TGTGCCAGCAGCCTAAACAGGGGTGGCTGGGAAAAACTGTTTTTT. This codes for CASSLNRGGWEKLFF.